This TCR beta chain originates from a study of PD-1 blockade in classical Hodgkin lymphoma. Points from the study as a whole: CD4+ TCR diversity rose significantly by C4D1, and CD8+ TCR diversity did not.

Produced via immunoSEQ multiplex PCR; TCRdb's table is partial and in-frame only. Of about 51,000 clones detected, 60% to 80% appear once; the ten largest clones hold under 20%. Concerning this clone itself: No antigen is known for it.

Time point indicated: cycle 4 day 1 (C4D1), after more than five weeks of nivolumab. Brentuximab vedotin exposure varied among the patients, all of whom had relapsed after autologous stem cell transplantation. The CDR3 totals 13 residues. Germline V gives CDR1 MDHEN, CDR2 SYDVKM. Trimming took 5 bases from V and 7 from J, leaving 12 bases between them. V and J are TRBV28 and TRBJ1-3; no clear D gene. The sample in question was peripheral blood mononuclear cells (PBMCs), obtained before the fourth cycle of nivolumab. This clonotype was obtained from a human donor with classical Hodgkin lymphoma. CDR3 in amino acids: CASSPPLPNTIYF. The CDR3 DNA reads as TGTGCCAGCAGTCCACCCCTACCGAACACCATATATTTT.